Sequencing of this T cell receptor beta chain was carried out in a study of cytomegalovirus exposure and HLA in healthy donors. Study results and caveats: Prior analysis indicated that the majority of TCR beta V segments exhibited productivity approximately 90% or approximately 30% of the time. In a later analysis, compared with equally common non-associated chains, HLA-associated beta chains were more expanded. By a later analysis, the bulk of CMV-associated TCR beta chains appeared HLA-restricted.

Deletions cut 3 bases from V and 0 bases from J, with 6 bases between. The CDR3 contains 15 residues. Germline V gives CDR1 SGHTA, CDR2 FQGNSA. With 60 Vbeta and 13 Jbeta primers, the PCR was carried out. Repertoires were generated with immunoSEQ multiplex PCR, while TCRdb's copy carries only in-frame clones and drops some. Of 200,000 to 300,000 clones in the sample, over 80% were seen once. As regards this clone: The antigen remains undetermined. The same CDR3 is also encoded by other DNA sequences in this sample.

The chain carries TRBV7-2 and TRBJ1-6; D is unresolved. The sequencing sample was made of PBMCs. The clonotype comes from a woman between 40 and 55 years old in good health and CMV-seropositive. The CDR3 DNA sequence: TGTGCCAGCAGCTTGGGGAGCTCCTATAATTCACCCCTCCACTTT. Its translation is CASSLGSSYNSPLHF.